The clone carrying this T cell receptor (beta chain) was counted a few times. As yet, its antigen is unknown. The entry originates in a study of T cell repertoires in cytomegalovirus infection. At the level of the study: TCR beta signatures that were public indicated CMV infection and matching HLA type. Study-wide points: Cumulative public TCR beta family frequency identified carriers of CMV plus the relevant HLA. Dominating the ex vivo response were TCR beta clonotypes that were CMV-specific and HLA-C-restricted.

The germline V and J ends were trimmed by 2 bases and 3 bases, with 14 bases remaining between them. The length of the CDR3 is 15 residues. Germline V gene data show CDR1 as MNHEY and CDR2 as SVGAGI. TCRdb reprocessed the reads with MiXCR, giving one entry per CDR3 protein. The sample contains 7,000 to 9,500 distinct CDR3 sequences, about 60% of which appear only once. V is TRBV6-5 and J is TRBJ2-7; D is tentatively TRBD1 or TRBD2 (5 bases each). The TCR sequence derives from a human donor in good health (CMV status not recorded). Some clones in this sample may be carry-over from other donors' samples. Sequenced material: PBMCs, sequenced either directly or after in vitro stimulation (not recorded which). CDR3 coding DNA: TGTGCCAGCAGTTACCCTACCCGGGGCGGCTACGAGCAGTACTTC. It codes for CASSYPTRGGYEQYF.